These T cell receptor beta chains were read from a single sample in a study of CD8 T cells in ankylosing spondylitis. Using its own MiXCR run on the 5' RACE reads, TCRdb lists one record per CDR3 protein. Counted here are approximately 220,000 distinct CDR3 sequences, around 17% occurring once; the ten biggest clones make up about 39%. The specimen was blood, either unsorted or a sorted T cell fraction (not recorded which). These receptors came from a male donor with ankylosing spondylitis. The CDR3 runs from the conserved cysteine through the conserved F or W. The D gene is left open where the match is weak. Clone size is not always given. Where it is, it says once, few, many or a class for expanded clones.

V gene	clone size	J gene	CDR3 length	D gene	CDR3 protein	CDR3 DNA
TRBV10-3	few	TRBJ2-7	13	TRBD1	CAIGTGDSYEQYF	TGTGCCATCGGGACAGGAGACTCCTACGAGCAGTACTTC
TRBV27	many	TRBJ2-7	15	TRBD2	CASSLDSGGTYEQYF	TGTGCCAGCAGTTTAGATAGCGGGGGAACCTACGAGCAGTACTTC
TRBV7-8	few	TRBJ2-7	16	TRBD1	CASSATDRGTSYEQYF	TGTGCCAGCAGCGCGACAGACAGGGGCACCTCCTACGAGCAGTACTTC
TRBV6-5	NA	TRBJ1-5	14	NA	CASSYGAGNQPQHF	TGTGCCAGCAGTTACGGGGCAGGTAATCAGCCCCAGCATTTT
TRBV11-2	many	TRBJ2-3	13	NA	CASSWLLADTQYF	TGTGCCAGCAGCTGGCTACTAGCTGATACGCAGTATTTT
TRBV6-4	few	TRBJ2-2	15	NA	CASRNDALPGGELFF	TGTGCCAGCAGAAACGACGCGCTCCCAGGAGGGGAGCTGTTTTTT
TRBV15	NA	TRBJ2-5	15	NA	CATSREGSGQETQYF	TGTGCCACCAGCAGAGAGGGCTCGGGCCAAGAGACCCAGTACTTC
TRBV7-9	NA	TRBJ2-3	15	NA	CASSRPRGPTDTQYF	TGTGCCAGCAGCAGGCCCAGGGGTCCCACAGATACGCAGTATTTT
TRBV3-1	few	TRBJ1-1	16	NA	CASSLLPGTPWAEAFF	TGTGCCAGCAGCCTACTTCCCGGGACCCCTTGGGCTGAAGCTTTCTTT
TRBV7-9	NA	TRBJ2-7	16	TRBD1	CASSPPSGTGVNEQYF	TGTGCCAGCAGCCCCCCGTCGGGGACAGGGGTCAACGAGCAGTACTTC
TRBV12-3/TRBV12-4	NA	TRBJ2-7	15	NA	CASSLLVGAGYEQYF	TGTGCCAGCAGTTTGCTTGTGGGGGCTGGCTACGAGCAGTACTTC
TRBV6-5	NA	TRBJ2-1	12	NA	CAAGLPYNEQFF	TGTGCCGCTGGCCTCCCCTACAATGAGCAGTTCTTC
TRBV7-9	few	TRBJ2-2	16	NA	CASSPSGRLNTGELFF	TGTGCCAGCAGCCCCTCGGGACGCCTAAACACTGGGGAGCTGTTTTTT
TRBV6-2/TRBV6-3	NA	TRBJ2-1	16	TRBD2	CASSAGLAGGTDEQFF	TGTGCCAGCAGCGCGGGACTAGCGGGGGGTACAGATGAGCAGTTCTTC
TRBV27	few	TRBJ2-7	13	NA	CASSGSGTYEQYF	TGTGCCAGCAGTGGATCCGGGACCTACGAGCAGTACTTC
TRBV29-1	few	TRBJ2-7	17	TRBD2	CSVEASAVGGSSHEQYF	TGCAGCGTTGAAGCCTCTGCGGTGGGGGGGTCGTCTCACGAGCAGTACTTC
TRBV27	NA	TRBJ1-1	14	TRBD1	CASSFGQANTEAFF	TGTGCCAGCAGTTTTGGACAGGCGAACACTGAAGCTTTCTTT
TRBV27	few	TRBJ2-2	16	TRBD1	CASSNLGAGGGGELFF	TGTGCCAGCAGTAACCTCGGGGCAGGGGGCGGCGGGGAGCTGTTTTTT
TRBV5-6	NA	TRBJ2-3	16	NA	CASSLNSGRSTDTQYF	TGTGCCAGCAGCTTGAATTCTGGCAGAAGCACAGATACGCAGTATTTT
TRBV5-1	few	TRBJ2-3	12	NA	CASSWDGDTQYF	TGCGCCAGCAGCTGGGACGGGGATACGCAGTATTTT
TRBV14	few	TRBJ1-1	13	NA	CASSQDFNTEAFF	TGTGCCAGCAGCCAAGATTTTAACACTGAAGCTTTCTTT
TRBV12-3/TRBV12-4	few	TRBJ2-7	14	TRBD1	CASSTTGGHYEQYF	TGTGCCAGCAGTACTACAGGGGGACACTACGAGCAGTACTTC
TRBV2	NA	TRBJ2-5	12	NA	CASRGLGGTQYF	TGTGCCAGCAGAGGACTAGGGGGGACCCAGTACTTC
TRBV14	few	TRBJ2-1	12	NA	CASSQESYEQFF	TGTGCCAGCAGCCAAGAAAGCTATGAGCAGTTCTTC
TRBV6-2/TRBV6-3	few	TRBJ2-1	14	NA	CASCRTPKGNEQFF	TGTGCCAGTTGCCGGACACCAAAAGGTAATGAGCAGTTCTTC
TRBV7-2	many	TRBJ2-1	14	NA	CASSLPKLGVEQFF	TGTGCCAGCAGCTTACCCAAACTAGGTGTTGAGCAGTTCTTC
TRBV5-1	few	TRBJ1-1	17	NA	CASSWEDSGFMNTEAFF	TGCGCCAGCAGCTGGGAGGACAGCGGCTTTATGAACACTGAAGCTTTCTTT
TRBV7-9	few	TRBJ2-1	16	TRBD2	CASSPASGRDLNEQFF	TGTGCCAGCAGCCCCGCTAGCGGGAGGGATCTCAATGAGCAGTTCTTC
TRBV7-8	few	TRBJ2-1	17	NA	CASSFWGGQSSYNEQFF	TGTGCCAGCAGCTTCTGGGGGGGCCAGAGCTCCTACAATGAGCAGTTCTTC
TRBV21-1	few	TRBJ2-2	14	NA	CATPFDRVPGELFF	TGTGCCACCCCATTTGATCGGGTTCCCGGGGAGCTGTTTTTT
TRBV7-9	many	TRBJ2-1	15	TRBD2	CASSLLAGPNNEQFF	TGTGCCAGCAGCTTACTAGCGGGACCGAACAATGAGCAGTTCTTC
TRBV3-1	few	TRBJ1-2	13	NA	CASSQVEGDGYTF	TGTGCCAGCAGCCAAGTTGAGGGCGATGGCTACACCTTC
TRBV20-1	few	TRBJ2-1	17	TRBD2	CSARDLASGKTYNEQFF	TGCAGTGCTAGAGATCTGGCTAGCGGAAAAACCTACAATGAGCAGTTCTTC
TRBV29-1	few	TRBJ2-7	15	NA	CSVGGSPAAPYEQYF	TGCAGCGTGGGTGGGTCTCCGGCGGCCCCCTACGAGCAGTACTTC
TRBV11-2	NA	TRBJ2-1	15	NA	CASSLEGDWSSEQFF	TGTGCCAGCAGCTTAGAGGGGGACTGGAGTAGTGAGCAGTTCTTC
TRBV15	few	TRBJ1-2	15	NA	CATSRDRAANYGYTF	TGTGCCACCAGCAGAGACAGGGCAGCTAACTATGGCTACACCTTC
TRBV11-2	few	TRBJ2-1	11	NA	CASSQGGFLFF	TGTGCCAGCAGCCAAGGGGGGTTTTTATTCTTC
TRBV12-3/TRBV12-4	many	TRBJ2-5	13	NA	CASSLTSQETQYF	TGTGCCAGCAGTTTAACAAGTCAAGAGACCCAGTACTTC
TRBV29-1	many	TRBJ1-1	12	TRBD1	CSADRDSTEAFF	TGCAGCGCTGACAGGGATAGCACTGAAGCTTTCTTT
TRBV4-3	few	TRBJ2-4	19	TRBD2	CASSQVLAGGPWAKNIQYF	TGCGCCAGCAGCCAAGTTCTAGCGGGAGGGCCGTGGGCCAAAAACATTCAGTACTTC
TRBV5-4	NA	TRBJ2-5	19	NA	CASSLARWQGTAQGVAQYF	TGTGCCAGCAGCTTGGCGAGGTGGCAGGGGACCGCACAAGGTGTGGCCCAGTACTTC
TRBV11-2	NA	TRBJ2-1	15	TRBD1	CASSLGGTGEDEQFF	TGTGCCAGCAGCTTAGGTGGGACAGGGGAGGATGAGCAGTTCTTC
TRBV12-3/TRBV12-4	few	TRBJ2-1	15	NA	CASSDYRDLYNEQFF	TGTGCCAGCAGTGACTACCGGGATCTCTACAATGAGCAGTTCTTC
TRBV29-1	few	TRBJ2-7	14	TRBD1	CSVEVPGQGYEQYF	TGCAGCGTTGAAGTTCCCGGACAGGGCTACGAGCAGTACTTC
TRBV11-1	once	TRBJ2-7	15	NA	CASSNRQVIHYEQYF	TGTGCCAGCAGCAACCGACAGGTTATACACTACGAGCAGTACTTC
TRBV4-2	NA	TRBJ2-2	21	TRBD2	CASSLLGGLAGDRANTGELFF	TGTGCCAGCAGCCTCCTGGGCGGACTAGCGGGGGACAGAGCGAACACCGGGGAGCTGTTTTTT
TRBV7-2	few	TRBJ1-4	14	NA	CASSYGGMAEKLFF	TGTGCCAGCAGCTACGGAGGGATGGCGGAAAAACTGTTTTTT
TRBV20-1	NA	TRBJ1-4	19	NA	CSARPRWWDTESTNEKLFF	TGCAGTGCTAGACCTCGATGGTGGGACACGGAATCAACTAATGAAAAACTGTTTTTT
TRBV27	few	TRBJ2-6	17	NA	CASSSRGGGAGANVLTF	TGTGCCAGCAGTTCTCGAGGGGGGGGTGCTGGGGCCAACGTCCTGACTTTC
TRBV6-1	few	TRBJ1-1	13	NA	CASSTHPYTEAFF	TGTGCCAGCAGTACACATCCCTACACTGAAGCTTTCTTT
TRBV20-1	NA	TRBJ2-1	17	NA	CSARPFSPEEPYNEQFF	TGCAGTGCTAGACCGTTTAGCCCTGAAGAGCCCTACAATGAGCAGTTCTTC
TRBV6-4	few	TRBJ2-3	15	TRBD2	CASSDVAGRADTQYF	TGTGCCAGCAGTGATGTAGCGGGACGTGCAGATACGCAGTATTTT
TRBV7-8	few	TRBJ2-1	15	NA	CASSLAGGPGNEQFF	TGTGCCAGCAGCTTAGCGGGGGGGCCGGGGAATGAGCAGTTCTTC
TRBV5-6	few	TRBJ1-2	15	NA	CASSLGGLPNYGYTF	TGTGCCAGCAGCTTGGGGGGTCTGCCTAACTATGGCTACACCTTC
TRBV20-1	many	TRBJ2-5	14	NA	CSARDGVPQETQYF	TGCAGTGCTAGAGATGGGGTGCCACAAGAGACCCAGTACTTC